Listed below are T cell receptor beta chains from one sample, sequenced in a study of response to subunit inactivated influenza vaccine. TCRdb used MiXCR to reprocess the RT-PCR reads, holding one entry per CDR3 protein. The table has hundreds of thousands of distinct CDR3 sequences, 15% to 18% seen once. The specimen comprised PBMCs from blood, sampled 11 to 12 days after vaccination. Every receptor here comes from a man in his fifties who received an inactivated influenza vaccine. Both conserved end residues are part of each CDR3. The D gene is left open where the match is weak. Only part of the rows carry a size: once, few, many, or a class if the clone is expanded.

J gene: TRBJ1-6
clone size: few
D gene: -
CDR3 length: 13
V gene: TRBV3-1
CDR3 DNA: TGTGCCAGCAGCCTCCGACAGGACTCACCCCTCCACTTT
CDR3 protein: CASSLRQDSPLHF

J gene: TRBJ2-7
clone size: -
D gene: -
CDR3 length: 12
V gene: TRBV24-1
CDR3 DNA: TGTGCCACCAGTGGCGACGGATACGAGCAGTACTTC
CDR3 protein: CATSGDGYEQYF

J gene: TRBJ2-4
clone size: few
D gene: TRBD1
CDR3 length: 15
V gene: TRBV24-1
CDR3 DNA: TGTGCCACCCGCTCCGGGACAGGGGTGAAAAACATTCAGTACTTC
CDR3 protein: CATRSGTGVKNIQYF

J gene: TRBJ2-5
clone size: few
D gene: TRBD1
CDR3 length: 16
V gene: TRBV7-6
CDR3 DNA: TGTGCCAGCAGCTTCCTTGGACAGGCGAGTGTAGAGACCCAGTACTTC
CDR3 protein: CASSFLGQASVETQYF

J gene: TRBJ2-1
clone size: -
D gene: -
CDR3 length: 13
V gene: TRBV30
CDR3 DNA: TGTGCCTGGAGTGACGGGGGATGGAATGAGCAGTTCTTC
CDR3 protein: CAWSDGGWNEQFF

J gene: TRBJ2-2
clone size: many
D gene: -
CDR3 length: 13
V gene: TRBV29-1
CDR3 DNA: TGCAGCGTTGATTCCGGGGGCACCGGGGAGCTGTTTTTT
CDR3 protein: CSVDSGGTGELFF

J gene: TRBJ2-3
clone size: -
D gene: TRBD2
CDR3 length: 13
V gene: TRBV6-1
CDR3 DNA: TGTGCCAGCAGGGTAGCGGGCGCAGATACGCAGTATTTT
CDR3 protein: CASRVAGADTQYF

J gene: TRBJ1-2
clone size: few
D gene: -
CDR3 length: 12
V gene: TRBV7-9
CDR3 DNA: TGTGCCAGCAGCACCCGACAGCATGGCTACACCTTC
CDR3 protein: CASSTRQHGYTF

J gene: TRBJ1-1
clone size: -
D gene: TRBD1
CDR3 length: 18
V gene: TRBV4-2
CDR3 DNA: TGTGCCAGCAGCCAATACACCGGGACAGGGGGTCGGAACACTGAAGCTTTCTTT
CDR3 protein: CASSQYTGTGGRNTEAFF

J gene: TRBJ2-1
clone size: -
D gene: TRBD1
CDR3 length: 14
V gene: TRBV12-3/TRBV12-4
CDR3 DNA: TGTGCCAGCAGTATGACAGGGCCCTACAATGAGCAGTTCTTC
CDR3 protein: CASSMTGPYNEQFF

J gene: TRBJ2-5
clone size: few
D gene: TRBD2
CDR3 length: 13
V gene: TRBV28
CDR3 DNA: TGTGCCAGCTATCTAGCGGGAGGGGGGGCCCAGTACTTC
CDR3 protein: CASYLAGGGAQYF

J gene: TRBJ2-1
clone size: -
D gene: -
CDR3 length: 15
V gene: TRBV4-2
CDR3 DNA: TGTGCCAGCAGCCAAGATAGGCCGAACTACAATGAGCAGTTCTTC
CDR3 protein: CASSQDRPNYNEQFF

J gene: TRBJ1-2
clone size: -
D gene: -
CDR3 length: 14
V gene: TRBV5-6
CDR3 DNA: TGTGCCAGCAGCTTGCCAACAGCTAACTATGGCTACACCTTC
CDR3 protein: CASSLPTANYGYTF

J gene: TRBJ2-5
clone size: many
D gene: -
CDR3 length: 13
V gene: TRBV20-1
CDR3 DNA: TGCAGTGCTAGAGATACGAATGGAGAGACCCAGTACTTC
CDR3 protein: CSARDTNGETQYF